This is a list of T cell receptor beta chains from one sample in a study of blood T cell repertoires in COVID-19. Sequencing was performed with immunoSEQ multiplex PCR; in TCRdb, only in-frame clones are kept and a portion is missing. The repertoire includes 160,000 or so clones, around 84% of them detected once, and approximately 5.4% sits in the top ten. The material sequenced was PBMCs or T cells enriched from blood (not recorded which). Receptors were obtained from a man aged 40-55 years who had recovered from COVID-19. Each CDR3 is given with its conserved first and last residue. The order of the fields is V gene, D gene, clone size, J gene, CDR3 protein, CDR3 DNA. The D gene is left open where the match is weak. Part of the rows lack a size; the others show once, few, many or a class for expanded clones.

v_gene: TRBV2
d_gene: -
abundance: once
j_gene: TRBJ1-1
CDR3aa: CASTRGGENTEAFF
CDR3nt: TGTGCCAGCACGCGGGGGGGAGAAAACACTGAAGCTTTCTTT

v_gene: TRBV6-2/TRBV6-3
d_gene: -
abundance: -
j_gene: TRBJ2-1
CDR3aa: CASSYFRDSGGTDEQFF
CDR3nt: TGTGCCAGCAGTTACTTTAGAGACTCGGGCGGGACGGATGAGCAGTTCTTC

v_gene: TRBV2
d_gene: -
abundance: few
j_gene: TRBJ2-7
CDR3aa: CASTGLREGYEQYF
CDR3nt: TGTGCCAGCACCGGCCTCAGGGAAGGGTACGAGCAGTACTTC

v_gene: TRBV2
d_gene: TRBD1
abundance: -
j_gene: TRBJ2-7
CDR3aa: CASSSGQGSYEQYF
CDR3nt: TGTGCCAGCAGCTCCGGACAGGGTTCCTACGAGCAGTACTTC

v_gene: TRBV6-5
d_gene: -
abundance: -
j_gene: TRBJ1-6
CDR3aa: CASTQGRNNSPLHF
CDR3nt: TGTGCCAGCACGCAGGGTCGGAATAATTCACCCCTCCACTTT

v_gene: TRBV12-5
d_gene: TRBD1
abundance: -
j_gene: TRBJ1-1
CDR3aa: CASGLGDLGGRNTEAFF
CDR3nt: TGTGCTAGTGGTTTGGGCGACCTAGGGGGCCGGAACACTGAAGCTTTCTTT

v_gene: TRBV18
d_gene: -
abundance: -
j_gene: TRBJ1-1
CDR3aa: CASSPPQEQIPPAFF
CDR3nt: TGTGCCAGCTCACCACCCCAGGAACAGATCCCTCCGGCTTTCTTT

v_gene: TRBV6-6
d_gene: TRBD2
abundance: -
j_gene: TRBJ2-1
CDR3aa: CASSLTSGVEQFF
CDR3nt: TGTGCCAGCAGTTTGACTAGCGGGGTTGAACAGTTCTTC

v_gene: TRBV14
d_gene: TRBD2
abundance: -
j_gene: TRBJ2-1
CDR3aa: CASGQRGGPVAEQFF
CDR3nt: TGTGCCAGCGGACAGCGGGGGGGCCCCGTAGCCGAGCAGTTCTTC

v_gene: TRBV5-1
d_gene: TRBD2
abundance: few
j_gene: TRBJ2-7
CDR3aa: CASSREGGASEQYF
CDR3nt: TGCGCCAGCAGCCGGGAGGGAGGGGCCTCCGAGCAGTACTTC

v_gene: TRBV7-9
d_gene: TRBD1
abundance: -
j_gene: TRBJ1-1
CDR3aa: CASSLGDRANTEAFF
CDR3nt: TGTGCCAGCAGCTTAGGGGACAGGGCGAACACTGAAGCTTTCTTT

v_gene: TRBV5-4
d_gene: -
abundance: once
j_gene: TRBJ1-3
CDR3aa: CASSLDQVPSGNTIYF
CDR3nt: TGTGCCAGCAGCTTGGATCAGGTACCCTCTGGAAACACCATATATTTT

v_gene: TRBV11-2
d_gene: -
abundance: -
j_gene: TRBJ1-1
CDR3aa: CASSLTGLNTEAFF
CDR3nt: TGTGCCAGCAGCTTGACAGGCCTGAACACTGAAGCTTTCTTT

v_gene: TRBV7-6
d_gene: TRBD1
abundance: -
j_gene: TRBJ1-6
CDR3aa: CASSLTTGAGNSPLHF
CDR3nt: TGTGCCAGCAGCTTAACGACAGGGGCGGGAAATTCACCCCTCCACTTT

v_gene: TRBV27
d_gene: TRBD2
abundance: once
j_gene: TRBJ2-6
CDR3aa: CASRRGGMAGANVLTF
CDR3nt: TGTGCCAGCCGCCGGGGGGGGATGGCTGGGGCCAACGTCCTGACTTTC

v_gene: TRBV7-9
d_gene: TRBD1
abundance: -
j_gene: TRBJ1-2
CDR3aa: CASTRGQNYGYTF
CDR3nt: TGTGCCAGTACCAGGGGGCAGAACTATGGCTACACCTTC

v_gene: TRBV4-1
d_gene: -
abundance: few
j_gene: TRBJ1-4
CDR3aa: CASSQGPGGGVGVLFF
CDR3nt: TGCGCCAGCAGCCAAGGGCCCGGAGGCGGAGTGGGAGTATTGTTTTTT

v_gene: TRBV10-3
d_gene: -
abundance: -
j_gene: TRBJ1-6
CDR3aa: CAIREQGPSPLHF
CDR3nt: TGTGCCATCAGGGAGCAGGGGCCCTCACCCCTCCACTTT

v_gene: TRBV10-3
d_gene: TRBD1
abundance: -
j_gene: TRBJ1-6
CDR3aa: CAIRGTGTSSYNSPLHF
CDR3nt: TGTGCCATCAGGGGGACAGGGACAAGCTCCTATAATTCACCCCTCCACTTT

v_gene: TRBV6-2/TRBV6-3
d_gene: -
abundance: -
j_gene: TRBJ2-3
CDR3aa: CASSSPPTTDTQYF
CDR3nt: TGTGCCAGCAGTTCCCCACCTACCACAGATACGCAGTATTTT

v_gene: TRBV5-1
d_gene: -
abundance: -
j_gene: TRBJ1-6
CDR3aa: CASSLAPGPDSPLHF
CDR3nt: TGCGCCAGCAGCTTGGCACCAGGGCCTGATTCACCCCTCCACTTT

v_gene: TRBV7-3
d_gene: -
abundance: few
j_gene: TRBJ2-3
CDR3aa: CASSLFEGADTQYF
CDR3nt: TGTGCCAGCAGCTTATTCGAAGGGGCAGATACGCAGTATTTT